This TCR beta chain comes out of a study of TET2 disruption in CD19-targeted CAR T cells (dated by TCRdb to 2016 to 2019). Regarding the complete study: The number of samples was determined by the original clinical trial design and by which samples were available, and no additional inclusion criteria were applied. Paper-wide results and their limitations: The conclusions about the patient's CAR T cells were based on extensive analysis of only one subject.

TCR beta chain deep sequencing was performed with the immunoSEQ assay. Per the source publication's procedure: Only productive TCR beta rearrangements went into calculating clonotype frequencies. TCRdb obtained this table from immuneACCESS and retained in-frame rearrangements with V and J assigned. These tables miss some clones; where compared with another copy, unresolved V genes account for less than half of the shortfall, and the remainder is unexplained. V, J and clone size were drawn from that table, and D and trimming were deduced from the DNA. This sample's clone table shows under 30,000 clones. The ten largest clonotypes hold more than 1.5% of the sample. On this clone: Its antigen is not yet known.

Interpreted using the paper, the treatment or condition label stands for: autologous CTL019 cells: CD19 CAR with 4-1BB and CD3 zeta domains. TCR zeta and 4-1BB costimulatory signaling domains were built into the CD19 CAR. Leukapheresis was used to collect T cells from peripheral blood for manufacturing CTL019. The DNeasy Blood and Tissue Kit was used to extract genomic DNA from pre-infusion T cells, peripheral blood, or sorted post-infusion T cells. The sequences come from CD8- CAR+ T cells sorted from cultured blood T cells, collected for CD19 CAR T cell therapy. The cell subset or site label for this specimen denotes: CD8-negative CAR-positive T cells from the infusion product. This receptor was identified in a man in his 70s with chronic lymphocytic leukemia.

The CDR3 region: CASSLAGGLAQETQYF. CDR3 bases read: TGTGCCAGCAGCTTAGCGGGCGGACTAGCACAAGAGACC. This chain is built from TRBV7-2 and TRBJ2-5; a stretch of 8 junction bases matches TRBD2. The read is 3 residues too short to cover the CDR3 end, so that end is filled in from the germline J gene. Trimming accounts for 0 bases at V and 2 bases at J, while the number of junction bases matched to no gene is 5. The CDR3, from cysteine to phenylalanine, totals 16 residues. Only the CDR3 bases that were read are kept: 39 of them, in frame from base 1. CDR1 and CDR2 are read off the germline V gene as SGHTA and FQGNSA.